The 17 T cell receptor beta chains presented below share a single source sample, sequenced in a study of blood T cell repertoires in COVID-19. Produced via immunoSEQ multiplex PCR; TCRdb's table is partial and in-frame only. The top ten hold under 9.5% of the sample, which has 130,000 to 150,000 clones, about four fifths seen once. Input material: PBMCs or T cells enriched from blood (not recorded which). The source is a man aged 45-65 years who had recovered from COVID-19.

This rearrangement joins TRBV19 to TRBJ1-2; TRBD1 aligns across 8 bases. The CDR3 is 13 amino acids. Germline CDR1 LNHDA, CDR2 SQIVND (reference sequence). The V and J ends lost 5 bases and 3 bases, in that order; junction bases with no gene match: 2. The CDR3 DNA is TGTGCCAGTAGTTCGACAGGGGACTATGGCTACACCTTC. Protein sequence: CASSSTGDYGYTF.

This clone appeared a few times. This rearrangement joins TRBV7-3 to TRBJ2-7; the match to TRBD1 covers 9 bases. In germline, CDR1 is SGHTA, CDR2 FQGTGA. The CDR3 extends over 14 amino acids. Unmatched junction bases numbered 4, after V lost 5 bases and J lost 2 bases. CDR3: CASSPGQGPYEQYF. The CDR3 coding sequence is TGTGCCAGCAGCCCGGGACAGGGTCCCTACGAGCAGTACTTC.

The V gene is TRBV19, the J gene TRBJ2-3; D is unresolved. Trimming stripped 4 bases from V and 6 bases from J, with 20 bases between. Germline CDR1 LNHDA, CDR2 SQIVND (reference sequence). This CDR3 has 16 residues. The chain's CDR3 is CASSNKPGRLQDTQYF. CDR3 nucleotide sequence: TGTGCCAGTAGTAACAAACCGGGTAGACTTCAGGATACGCAGTATTTT.

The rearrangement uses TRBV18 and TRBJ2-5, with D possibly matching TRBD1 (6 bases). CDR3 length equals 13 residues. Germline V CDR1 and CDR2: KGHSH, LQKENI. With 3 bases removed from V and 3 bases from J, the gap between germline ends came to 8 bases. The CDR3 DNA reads TGTGCCAGCTCACCGGACAGAGAAGAGACCCAGTACTTC. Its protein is CASSPDREETQYF.

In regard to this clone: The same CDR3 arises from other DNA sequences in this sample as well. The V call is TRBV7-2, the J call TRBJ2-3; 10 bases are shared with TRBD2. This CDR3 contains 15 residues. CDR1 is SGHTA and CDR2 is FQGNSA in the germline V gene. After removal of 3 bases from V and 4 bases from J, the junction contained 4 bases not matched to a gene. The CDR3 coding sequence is TGTGCCAGCAGCTTGAGCGGGGGGGCCCCAGATACGCAGTATTTT. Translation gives CASSLSGGAPDTQYF.

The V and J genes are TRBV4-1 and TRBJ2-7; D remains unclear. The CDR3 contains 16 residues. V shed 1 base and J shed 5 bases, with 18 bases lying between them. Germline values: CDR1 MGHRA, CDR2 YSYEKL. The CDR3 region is CASSQGIASPRNEQYF. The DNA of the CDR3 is TGCGCCAGCAGCCAAGGAATCGCTTCCCCGCGGAACGAGCAGTACTTC.

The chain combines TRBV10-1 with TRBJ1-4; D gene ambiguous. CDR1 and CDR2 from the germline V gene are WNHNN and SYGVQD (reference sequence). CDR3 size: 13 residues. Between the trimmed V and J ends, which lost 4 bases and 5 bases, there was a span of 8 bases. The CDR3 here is CASSGQLNEKLFF. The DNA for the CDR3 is TGCGCCAGCAGTGGACAACTCAATGAAAAACTGTTTTTT.

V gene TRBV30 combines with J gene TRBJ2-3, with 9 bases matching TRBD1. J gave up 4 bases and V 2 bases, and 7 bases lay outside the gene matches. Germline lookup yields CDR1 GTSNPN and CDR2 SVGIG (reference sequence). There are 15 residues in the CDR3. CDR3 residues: CAWSTGQGEADTQYF. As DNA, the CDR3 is TGTGCCTGGAGTACGGGACAGGGAGAGGCAGATACGCAGTATTTT.

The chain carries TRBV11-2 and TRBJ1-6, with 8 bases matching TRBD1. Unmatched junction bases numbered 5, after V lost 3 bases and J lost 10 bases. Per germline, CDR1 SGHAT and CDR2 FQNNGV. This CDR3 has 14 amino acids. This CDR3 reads CASSLQGARSPLHF. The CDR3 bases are TGTGCCAGCAGCTTGCAGGGGGCGAGGTCACCCCTCCACTTT. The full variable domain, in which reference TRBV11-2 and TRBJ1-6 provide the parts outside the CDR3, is EAGVAQSPRYKIIEKRQSVAFWCNPISGHATLYWYQQILGQGPKLLIQFQNNGVVDDSQLPKDRFSAERLKGVDSTLKIQPAKLEDSAVYLCASSLQGARSPLHFGNGTRLTVT.

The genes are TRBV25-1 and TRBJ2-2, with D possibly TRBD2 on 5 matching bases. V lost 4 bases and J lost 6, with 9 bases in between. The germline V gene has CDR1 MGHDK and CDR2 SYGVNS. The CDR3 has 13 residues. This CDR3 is CASSGVGAGELFF. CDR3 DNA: TGTGCCAGCAGTGGGGTGGGAGCCGGGGAGCTGTTTTTT.

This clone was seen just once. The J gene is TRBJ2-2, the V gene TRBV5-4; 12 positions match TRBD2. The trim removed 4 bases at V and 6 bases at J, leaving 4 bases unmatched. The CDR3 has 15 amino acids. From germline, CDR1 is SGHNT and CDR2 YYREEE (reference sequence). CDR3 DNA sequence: TGTGCCAGCAGCCAGACTAGCGGGGGCTCCGGGGAGCTGTTTTTT. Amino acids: CASSQTSGGSGELFF.

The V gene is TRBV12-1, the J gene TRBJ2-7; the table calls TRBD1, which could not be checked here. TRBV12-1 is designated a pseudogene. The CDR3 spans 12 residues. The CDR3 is CASSGTDYEQYF. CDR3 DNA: TGTGCCAGCAGTGGGACAGACTACGAGCAGTACTTC.

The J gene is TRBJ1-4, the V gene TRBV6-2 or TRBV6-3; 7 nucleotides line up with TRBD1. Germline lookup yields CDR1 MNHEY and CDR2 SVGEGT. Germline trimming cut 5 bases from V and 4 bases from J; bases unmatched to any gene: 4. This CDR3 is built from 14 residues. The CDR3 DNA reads TGTGCCAGCAGTCACCGGGACAGTAATGAAAAACTGTTTTTT. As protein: CASSHRDSNEKLFF.

Written as DNA, the CDR3 is TGTGCCAGCAGCTTAGAGACAGGGGGCGGGCAGTACTTC. Translating gives CASSLETGGGQYF. The rearrangement links TRBV7-6 to TRBJ2-7, with 10 positions matching TRBD1. This CDR3 is 13 amino acids long. Germline V gene sequence: CDR1 SGHVS, CDR2 FNYEAQ. After removal of 1 base from V and 9 bases from J, the junction contained 3 bases not matched to a gene.

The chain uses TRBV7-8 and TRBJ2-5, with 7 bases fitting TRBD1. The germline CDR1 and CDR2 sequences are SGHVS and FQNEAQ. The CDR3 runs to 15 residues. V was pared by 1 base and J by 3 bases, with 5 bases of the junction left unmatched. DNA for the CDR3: TGTGCCAGCAGCTTAGGGACGACAGGGAAAGAGACCCAGTACTTC. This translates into CASSLGTTGKETQYF.

Written as DNA, the CDR3 is TGTGCCAGTACCCTTAGCGGGGTGAGCTCCTACAATGAGCAGTTCTTC. Protein: CASTLSGVSSYNEQFF. V is TRBV19 and J is TRBJ2-1; 8 bases agree with TRBD2. This CDR3 has 16 residues. Germline V gives CDR1 LNHDA, CDR2 SQIVND (reference sequence). Germline trimming cut 7 bases from V and 0 bases from J; bases unmatched to any gene: 8.

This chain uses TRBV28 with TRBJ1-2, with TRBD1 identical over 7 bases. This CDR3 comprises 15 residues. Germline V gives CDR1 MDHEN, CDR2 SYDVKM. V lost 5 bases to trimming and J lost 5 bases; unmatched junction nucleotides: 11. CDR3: CASSPYGDSGYGYTF. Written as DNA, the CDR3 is TGTGCCAGCAGTCCCTACGGGGACAGCGGTTATGGCTACACCTTC.